This T cell receptor (beta chain) emerged from a study of beta chain features in type 1 diabetes. Study results and limitations: Any PCR bias toward short templates would affect both groups alike. All four CD4+ subsets of Type 1 diabetes patients contained TCRB CDR3s that were moderately but significantly shorter.

This clone was counted between two and nine times. What it binds is not known. As every portion of the isolated RNA was reverse transcribed, the sequencing read expressed TCRB transcripts. The table came from immunoSEQ multiplex PCR; TCRdb's copy has only in-frame clones and leaves some out. The repertoire includes 630,000 or so clones, over 12% of them detected once, and roughly 0.04% sits in the top ten. V lost 0 bases, J lost 11 bases, and 11 bases stayed unmatched. The length of the CDR3 is 16 residues. CDR1 is MNHEY and CDR2 is SVGAGI in the germline V gene. The origin of this receptor is a man aged 18 to 30 with type 1 diabetes. The rearrangement joins TRBV6-5 to TRBJ1-5, with 9 nucleotides matching TRBD1. Sequencing used naive CD4+ T cells from blood. The CDR3 loop is CASSYSDTGGLKAQHF. DNA of the CDR3: TGTGCCAGCAGTTACTCAGACACAGGGGGCCTTAAGGCCCAGCATTTT.